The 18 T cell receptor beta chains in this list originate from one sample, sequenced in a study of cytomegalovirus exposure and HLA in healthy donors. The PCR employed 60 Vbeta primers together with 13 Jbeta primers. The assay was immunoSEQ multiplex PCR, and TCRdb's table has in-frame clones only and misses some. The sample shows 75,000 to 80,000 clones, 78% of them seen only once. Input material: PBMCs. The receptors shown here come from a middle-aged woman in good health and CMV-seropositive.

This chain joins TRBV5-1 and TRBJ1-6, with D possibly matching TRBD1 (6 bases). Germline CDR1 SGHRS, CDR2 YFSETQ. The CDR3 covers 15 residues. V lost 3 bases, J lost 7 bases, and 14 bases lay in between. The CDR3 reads CASSSGTTGNSPLHF. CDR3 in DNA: TGCGCCAGCAGCTCCGGGACGACAGGCAATTCACCCCTCCACTTT.

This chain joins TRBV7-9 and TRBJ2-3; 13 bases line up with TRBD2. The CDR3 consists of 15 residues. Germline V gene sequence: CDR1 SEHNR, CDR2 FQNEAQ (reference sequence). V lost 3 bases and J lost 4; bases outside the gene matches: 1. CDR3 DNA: TGTGCCAGCAGCTTCGGGACTAGCGGGGCAGATACGCAGTATTTT. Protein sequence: CASSFGTSGADTQYF.

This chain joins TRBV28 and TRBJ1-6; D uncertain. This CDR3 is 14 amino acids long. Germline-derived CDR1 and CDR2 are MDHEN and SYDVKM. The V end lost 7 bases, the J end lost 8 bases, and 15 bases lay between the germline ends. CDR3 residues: CASTKPNGDSPLHF. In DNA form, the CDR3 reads TGTGCCAGCACCAAACCCAACGGGGATTCACCCCTCCACTTT.

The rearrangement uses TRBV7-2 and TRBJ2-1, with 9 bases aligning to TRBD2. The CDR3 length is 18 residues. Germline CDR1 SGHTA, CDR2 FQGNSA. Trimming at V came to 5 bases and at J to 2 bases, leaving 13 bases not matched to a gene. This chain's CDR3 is CASSPGPLAGKTYNEQFF. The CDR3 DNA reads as TGTGCCAGCAGCCCAGGACCCCTAGCGGGGAAAACCTACAATGAGCAGTTCTTC.

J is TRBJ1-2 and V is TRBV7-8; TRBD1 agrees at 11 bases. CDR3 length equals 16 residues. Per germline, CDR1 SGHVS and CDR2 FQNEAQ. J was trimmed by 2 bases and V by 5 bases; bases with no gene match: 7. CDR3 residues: CASSRDRGKENYGYTF. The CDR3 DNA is TGTGCCAGCAGCCGGGACAGGGGGAAAGAAAACTATGGCTACACCTTC.

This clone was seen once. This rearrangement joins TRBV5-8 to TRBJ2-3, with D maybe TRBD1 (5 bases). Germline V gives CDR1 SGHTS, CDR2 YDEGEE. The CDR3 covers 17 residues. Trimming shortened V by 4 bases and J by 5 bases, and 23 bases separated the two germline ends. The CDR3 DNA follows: TGTGCCAGCAGCCCCGGCCTACAGGCCCAAGATAGAGATACGCAGTATTTT. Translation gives CASSPGLQAQDRDTQYF.

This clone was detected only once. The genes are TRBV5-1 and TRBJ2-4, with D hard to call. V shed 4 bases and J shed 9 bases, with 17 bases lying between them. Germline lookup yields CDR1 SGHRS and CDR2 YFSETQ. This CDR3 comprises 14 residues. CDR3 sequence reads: CASSPAREGGIQYF. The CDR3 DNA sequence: TGCGCCAGCAGCCCAGCCCGAGAAGGCGGCATTCAGTACTTC.

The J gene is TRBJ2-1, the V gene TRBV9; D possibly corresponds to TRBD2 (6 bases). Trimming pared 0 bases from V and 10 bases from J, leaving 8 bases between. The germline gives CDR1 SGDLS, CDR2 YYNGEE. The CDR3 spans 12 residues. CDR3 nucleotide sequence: TGTGCCAGCAGCGTAGGGGGGGAAGAGCAGTTCTTC. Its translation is CASSVGGEEQFF.

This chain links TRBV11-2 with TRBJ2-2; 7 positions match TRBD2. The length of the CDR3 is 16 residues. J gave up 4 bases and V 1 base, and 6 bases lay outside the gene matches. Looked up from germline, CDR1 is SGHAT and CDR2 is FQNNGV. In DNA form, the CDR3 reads TGTGCCAGCAGCTTAGCGGCAGCGGGGAGCACCGGGGAGCTGTTTTTT. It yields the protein CASSLAAAGSTGELFF.

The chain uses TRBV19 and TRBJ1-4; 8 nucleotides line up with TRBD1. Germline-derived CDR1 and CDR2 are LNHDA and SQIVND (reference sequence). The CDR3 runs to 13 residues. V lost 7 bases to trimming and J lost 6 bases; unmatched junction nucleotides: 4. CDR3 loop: CASTQGAYEKLFF. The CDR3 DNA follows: TGTGCCAGTACGCAGGGGGCGTATGAAAAACTGTTTTTT.

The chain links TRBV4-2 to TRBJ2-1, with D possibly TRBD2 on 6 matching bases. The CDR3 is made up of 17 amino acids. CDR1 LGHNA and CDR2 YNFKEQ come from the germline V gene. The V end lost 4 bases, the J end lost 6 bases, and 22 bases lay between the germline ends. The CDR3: CASSLTSGTGAVNEQFF. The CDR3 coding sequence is TGTGCCAGCAGCCTCACCTCCGGGACTGGGGCGGTCAATGAGCAGTTCTTC.

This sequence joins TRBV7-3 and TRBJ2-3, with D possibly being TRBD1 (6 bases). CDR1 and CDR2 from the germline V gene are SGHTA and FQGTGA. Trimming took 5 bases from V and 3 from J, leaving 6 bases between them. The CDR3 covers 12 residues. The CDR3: CASSGTTDTQYF. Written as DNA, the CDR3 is TGTGCCAGCAGCGGGACAACAGATACGCAGTATTTT.

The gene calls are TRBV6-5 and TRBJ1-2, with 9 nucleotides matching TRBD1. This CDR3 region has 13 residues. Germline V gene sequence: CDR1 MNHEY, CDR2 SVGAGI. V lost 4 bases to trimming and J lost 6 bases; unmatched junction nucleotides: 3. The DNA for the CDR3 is TGTGCCAGCAGTTCAACAGGGGGCAATGGCTACACCTTC. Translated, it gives CASSSTGGNGYTF.

For the CDR3, the DNA is TGTGCCAGCAGCCAGTCCGACCCGAGGGTCGTGGGCACTGAAGCTTTCTTT. This sequence encodes CASSQSDPRVVGTEAFF. The chain recombines TRBV4-2 with TRBJ1-1; no reliable D call. The CDR3 is made up of 17 amino acids. The V and J ends lost 3 bases and 4 bases respectively, with 21 bases between them. Germline lookup yields CDR1 LGHNA and CDR2 YNFKEQ.

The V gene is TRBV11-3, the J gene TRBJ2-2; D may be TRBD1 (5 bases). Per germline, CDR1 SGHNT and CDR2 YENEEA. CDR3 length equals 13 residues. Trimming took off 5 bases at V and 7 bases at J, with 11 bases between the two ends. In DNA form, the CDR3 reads TGTGCCAGCAGCGCGACAGTTCGCGGGGAGCTGTTTTTT. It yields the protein CASSATVRGELFF.

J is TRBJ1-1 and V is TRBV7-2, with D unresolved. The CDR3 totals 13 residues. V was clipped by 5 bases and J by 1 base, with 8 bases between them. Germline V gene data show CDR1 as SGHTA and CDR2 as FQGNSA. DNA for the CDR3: TGTGCCAGCAGCCCTTCGGGGAACACTGAAGCTTTCTTT. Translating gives CASSPSGNTEAFF. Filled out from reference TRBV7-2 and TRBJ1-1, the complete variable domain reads GAGVSQSPSNKVTEKGKDVELRCDPISGHTALYWYRQSLGQGLEFLIYFQGNSAPDKSGLPSDRFSAERTGGSVSTLTIQRTQQEDSAVYLCASSPSGNTEAFFGQGTRLTVV.

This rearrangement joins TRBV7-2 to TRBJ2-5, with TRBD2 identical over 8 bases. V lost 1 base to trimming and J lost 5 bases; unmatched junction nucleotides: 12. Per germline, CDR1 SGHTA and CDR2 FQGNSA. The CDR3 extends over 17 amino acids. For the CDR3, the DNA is TGTGCCAGCAGCTTAGGCCCCTTCGCGGGGGGTGCGGAGACCCAGTACTTC. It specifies CASSLGPFAGGAETQYF.

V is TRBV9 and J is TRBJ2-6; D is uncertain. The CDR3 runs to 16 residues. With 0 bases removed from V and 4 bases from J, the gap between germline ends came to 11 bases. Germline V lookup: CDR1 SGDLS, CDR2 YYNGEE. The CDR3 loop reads CASSVGIGAGANVLTF. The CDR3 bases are TGTGCCAGCAGCGTAGGAATCGGAGCCGGGGCCAACGTCCTGACTTTC.